The 22 T cell receptor beta chains presented below share a single source sample, sequenced in a study of blood T cell repertoires in COVID-19. Only in-frame clones appear in the TCRdb table, and some are missing; sequencing was by immunoSEQ multiplex PCR. Here the sample spans approximately 250,000 clones, approximately 85% being singletons. The sequenced sample consisted of PBMCs or T cells enriched from blood (not recorded which). The receptor source for this set is a woman between 45 and 65 years old with acute COVID-19.

V and J are TRBV5-6 and TRBJ1-2, with D perhaps TRBD1 (6 bases). CDR1 SGHDT and CDR2 YYEEEE come from the germline V gene. The CDR3 length is 13 residues. The V and J ends lost 9 bases and 5 bases respectively, with 17 bases between them. As DNA, the CDR3 is TGTGCCACCCACCAGGGGCGGGGGTATGGCTACACCTTC. This codes for CATHQGRGYGYTF.

The chain links TRBV12-3 or TRBV12-4 to TRBJ2-3; no firm D call. V was cut by 2 bases and J by 4 bases, with 4 bases left in between. This CDR3 has 12 amino acids. CDR3 region: CASSLIADTQYF. CDR3 nucleotides: TGTGCCAGCAGTTTAATCGCAGATACGCAGTATTTT.

The chain couples TRBV6-5 to TRBJ1-2; D gene unclear. This CDR3 has 15 amino acids. V lost 5 bases and J lost 8, with 21 bases in between. The V gene's germline CDR1 is MNHEY and CDR2 SVGAGI. Here the CDR3 DNA reads TGTGCCAGCAGTCCTTCTGGCCAGGAACCTTGGGGCTACACCTTC. Translation: CASSPSGQEPWGYTF.

The chain combines TRBV7-6 with TRBJ2-7, with TRBD2 matching over 9 bases. The V gene end was trimmed by 5 bases and the J gene end by 4 bases; junction bases not matched to a gene: 9. The CDR3 loop spans 15 amino acids. Germline V gene data show CDR1 as SGHVS and CDR2 as FNYEAQ. CDR3 sequence reads: CASSLSGGPDYEQYF. The CDR3 DNA follows: TGTGCCAGCAGCCTCAGCGGGGGGCCTGATTACGAGCAGTACTTC.

The genes are TRBV28 and TRBJ1-1; unclear D gene. V was clipped by 7 bases and J by 4 bases, with 7 bases between them. Germline loops: CDR1 MDHEN, CDR2 SYDVKM. This CDR3 is 11 amino acids long. CDR3 loop: CASNPGTEAFF. The CDR3 DNA reads as TGTGCCAGCAACCCGGGCACTGAAGCTTTCTTT.

V is TRBV28 and J is TRBJ2-7; TRBD1 matches at 8 bases. With V trimmed by 5 bases and J by 2 bases, 5 bases remained unmatched. This CDR3 region has 14 residues. CDR1 and CDR2 from the germline V gene are MDHEN and SYDVKM. CDR3 loop: CASSPGTGPYEQYF. CDR3 DNA: TGTGCCAGCAGTCCCGGGACAGGCCCCTACGAGCAGTACTTC.

V gene TRBV5-6 combines with J gene TRBJ1-4, with no clear D. CDR1 SGHDT and CDR2 YYEEEE come from the germline V gene. The CDR3 has 15 amino acids. Trimming removed 0 bases at V and 3 bases at J, with 9 bases between. The CDR3 region has the DNA TGTGCCAGCAGCTTGGCGGGTCCGCCTAATGAAAAACTGTTTTTT. This gives the protein CASSLAGPPNEKLFF.

This chain uses TRBV11-2 with TRBJ2-3, with 9 bases fitting TRBD2. Germline-derived CDR1 and CDR2 are SGHAT and FQNNGV. The CDR3 runs to 16 residues. The V segment lost 1 base and the J segment 0 bases; nucleotides outside the gene matches: 2. The CDR3 nucleotides are TGTGCCAGCAGCTTAGCACTAGCGGGTAGCACAGATACGCAGTATTTT. It yields the protein CASSLALAGSTDTQYF.

This chain joins TRBV3-1 (or the pseudogene TRBV3-2) and TRBJ1-6; TRBD1 aligns across 8 bases. V shed 3 bases and J 6 bases; nucleotides not matched to a gene: 4. The CDR3 length is 15 residues. Germline assignment: CDR1 LGHDT and CDR2 YNNKEL (reference sequence). The DNA for the CDR3 is TGTGCCAGCAGCCAGACGACAGGGGTTAATTCACCCCTCCACTTT. This encodes CASSQTTGVNSPLHF.

This clone was recorded only once. The rearrangement links TRBV11-3 to TRBJ2-7, with D possibly matching TRBD2 (6 bases). Germline CDR1 and CDR2: SGHNT and YENEEA. This CDR3 has 18 amino acids. Trimming took off 5 bases at V and 3 bases at J, with 26 bases between the two ends. The DNA of the CDR3 is TGTGCCAGCAGCCATTGCACGCGGGACCCCCGAAGGGTCTACGAGCAGTACTTC. Amino acids: CASSHCTRDPRRVYEQYF.

The rearrangement links TRBV6-5 to TRBJ2-3; D might be TRBD1 (6 bases). Between the trimmed V and J ends, which lost 6 bases and 4 bases, there was a span of 11 bases. Germline assignment: CDR1 MNHEY and CDR2 SVGAGI. This CDR3 contains 13 residues. Here the CDR3 reads CASSRTVSDTQYF. Written as DNA, the CDR3 is TGTGCCAGCAGCAGGACAGTTTCAGATACGCAGTATTTT.

The chain has TRBV19 and TRBJ1-5, with D possibly matching TRBD1 (6 bases). The CDR3 totals 13 residues. Trimming removed 3 bases from V and 6 bases from J, with 9 bases in between. The V gene's germline CDR1 is LNHDA and CDR2 SQIVND (reference sequence). CDR3 loop: CASSMRGSQPQHF. DNA for the CDR3: TGTGCCAGTAGTATGAGGGGGAGTCAGCCCCAGCATTTT.

The V and J genes are TRBV2 and TRBJ1-1; D perhaps matches TRBD1 (5 bases). Between the trimmed V and J ends, which lost 7 bases and 8 bases, there was a span of 14 bases. The CDR3 runs 12 residues. CDR1 is SNHLY and CDR2 is FYNNEI in the germline V gene. CDR3 sequence: CASNRQYGEAFF. The CDR3 region has the DNA TGTGCCAGCAACAGACAGTACGGCGAAGCTTTCTTT.

This chain joins TRBV11-2 and TRBJ2-3, with 8 bases lining up with TRBD2. The CDR3 spans 19 residues. Germline values: CDR1 SGHAT, CDR2 FQNNGV. J was trimmed by 1 base and V by 5 bases; bases with no gene match: 17. The CDR3 region is CASSPRGAGGYSGTDTQYF. CDR3 coding DNA: TGTGCCAGCAGCCCTCGTGGGGCGGGGGGATATTCGGGCACAGATACGCAGTATTTT.

V usage is TRBV10-2 and J usage is TRBJ1-1; the D is unclear. The CDR3 covers 17 residues. CDR1 is WSHSY, CDR2 SAAADI, per germline. V lost 2 bases, J lost 0 bases, and 16 bases lay in between. CDR3 DNA: TGCGCCAGCAGTGAGCGCGGGCGCGGGAGTTTGAACACTGAAGCTTTCTTT. Translating gives CASSERGRGSLNTEAFF.

The genes are TRBV19 and TRBJ1-1, with TRBD1 matching 7 bases. The CDR3 has 14 residues. Germline CDR1 is LNHDA and CDR2 is SQIVND (reference sequence). V was pared by 5 bases and J by 5 bases, with 8 bases of the junction left unmatched. CDR3 in amino acids: CASSDRQGMTEAFF. The CDR3, as DNA: TGTGCCAGTAGTGACCGACAGGGTATGACTGAAGCTTTCTTT.

The chain recombines TRBV7-9 with TRBJ1-1; no reliable D call. The V gene's germline CDR1 is SEHNR and CDR2 FQNEAQ (reference sequence). V dropped 6 bases and J dropped 4 bases, with 12 bases sitting between them. This CDR3 is 13 amino acids long. In DNA, the CDR3 is TGTGCCAGCAGTTTAAGGGAGGTCACTGAAGCTTTCTTT. It yields the protein CASSLREVTEAFF.

The rearrangement links TRBV19 to TRBJ1-3; TRBD1 agrees at 9 bases. CDR1 and CDR2 from the germline V gene are LNHDA and SQIVND (reference sequence). There are 13 residues in the CDR3. The trim removed 8 bases at V and 2 bases at J, leaving 1 base unmatched. CDR3 residues: CASGDRAGNTIYF. The CDR3 DNA reads as TGTGCCAGTGGGGACAGGGCTGGAAACACCATATATTTT.

The chain joins TRBV6-4 to TRBJ2-7; 8 bases are shared with TRBD1. CDR3 length: 20 amino acids. Germline V CDR1 and CDR2: MRHNA, SNTAGT. The V gene end was trimmed by 5 bases and the J gene end by 2 bases; junction bases not matched to a gene: 23. CDR3 nucleotide sequence: TGTGCCAGCAGTACTCCCTCTACGGACAGGGCTAATTTTCGTACCTACGAGCAGTACTTC. Translated, it gives CASSTPSTDRANFRTYEQYF.

The chain couples TRBV6-5 to TRBJ1-1, with TRBD1 matching 9 bases. Germline trimming cut 0 bases from V and 6 bases from J; bases unmatched to any gene: 5. Germline values: CDR1 MNHEY, CDR2 SVGAGI. This CDR3 region has 15 residues. In DNA form, the CDR3 reads TGTGCCAGCAGTTACTCGCGGACAGGGGTACCTGAAGCTTTCTTT. Its protein is CASSYSRTGVPEAFF.

J is TRBJ1-2 and V is TRBV7-9; D unclear. CDR1 is SEHNR and CDR2 is FQNEAQ in the germline V gene (reference sequence). CDR3 length equals 13 residues. The V and J ends lost 5 bases and 3 bases respectively, with 10 bases between them. CDR3 loop: CASSPRADYGYTF. The CDR3 bases are TGTGCCAGCAGCCCGAGGGCGGACTATGGCTACACCTTC.

This chain connects TRBV7-9 to TRBJ2-2; D is uncertain. The CDR3 is made up of 13 amino acids. CDR1 SEHNR and CDR2 FQNEAQ come from the germline V gene (reference sequence). Trimming removed 1 base at V and 7 bases at J, with 7 bases between. The DNA for the CDR3 is TGTGCCAGCAGCTTAGACGGTGTCGGGGAGCTGTTTTTT. It specifies CASSLDGVGELFF.